The T cell receptor (beta chain) described here comes from a study of T cell repertoires in cytomegalovirus infection. Study-wide context: Recently identified HLA-C-restricted and well-studied HLA-B-restricted CMV epitopes were used. General study findings and limits: Using cumulative public TCR beta family frequency, the authors identified those who carried CMV together with the relevant HLA. HLA-C-restricted CMV clonotypes gave the most frequent clonotype in two of eight donors.

V was shortened by 1 base and J by 0 bases, with 13 bases between the two germline ends. CDR1 and CDR2 (germline): MDHEN, SYDVKM. The CDR3 length is 16 residues. TCRdb redid the calling of the reads with MiXCR, one entry per CDR3 protein. There are approximately 730,000 distinct CDR3 sequences in the sample; almost 30% occur only once, and roughly 13% lies in the top ten. Comments on this clonotype: Antigen specificity is unknown.

The chain uses TRBV28 and TRBJ2-7, with D perhaps assigned TRBD1 or TRBD2 (5 bases each). This clonotype originated in a human donor in good health (CMV status not recorded). Some clones in this sample may be carry-over from other donors' samples. The material was cultured CD8+ T cells from PBMCs, obtained from culture after CMV antigen stimulation. CDR3 in DNA: TGTGCCAGCAGTTTATCCGGGACCCCGAGCTCCTACGAGCAGTACGTC. Translation gives CASSLSGTPSSYEQYV.